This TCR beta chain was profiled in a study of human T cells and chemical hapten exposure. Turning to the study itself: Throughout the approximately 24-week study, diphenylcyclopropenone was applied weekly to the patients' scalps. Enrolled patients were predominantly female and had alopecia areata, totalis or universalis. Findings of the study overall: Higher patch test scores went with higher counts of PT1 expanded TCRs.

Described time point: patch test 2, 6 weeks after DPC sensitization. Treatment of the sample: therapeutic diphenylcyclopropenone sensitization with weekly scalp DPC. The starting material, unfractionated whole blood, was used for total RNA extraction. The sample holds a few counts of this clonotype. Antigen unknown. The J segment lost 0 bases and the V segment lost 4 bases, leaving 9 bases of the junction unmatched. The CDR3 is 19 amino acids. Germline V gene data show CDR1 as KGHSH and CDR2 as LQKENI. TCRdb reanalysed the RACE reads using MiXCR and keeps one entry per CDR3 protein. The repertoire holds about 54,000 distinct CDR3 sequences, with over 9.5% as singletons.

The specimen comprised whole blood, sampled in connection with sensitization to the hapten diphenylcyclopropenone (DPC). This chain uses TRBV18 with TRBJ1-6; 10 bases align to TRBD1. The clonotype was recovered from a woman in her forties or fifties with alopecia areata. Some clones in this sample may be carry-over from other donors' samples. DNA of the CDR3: TGTGCCAGCTCACTTGGGACAGGGGTTCTAGCCTCCTATAATTCACCCCTCCACTTT. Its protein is CASSLGTGVLASYNSPLHF. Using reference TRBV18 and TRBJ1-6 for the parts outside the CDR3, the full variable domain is NAGVMQNPRHLVRRRGQEARLRCSPMKGHSHVYWYRQLPEEGLKFMVYLQKENIIDESGMPKERFSAEFPKEGPSILRIQQVVRGDSAAYFCASSLGTGVLASYNSPLHFGNGTRLTVT.